The 25 T cell receptor beta chains reported below all come from one sample, sequenced in a study of shared clonotypes between healthy human individuals. TCRdb's table, derived via immunoSEQ multiplex PCR, lists solely in-frame clones and lacks some. Of approximately 2.3 million clones in the sample, over 85% were seen once. The specimen sequenced was naive CD4+ T cells from PBMCs. Subset defined: CD45RA+ positively selected. The receptors come from a man aged 18 to 30 in good health. Some clones in this sample may be carry-over from other donors' samples.

The chain couples TRBV5-4 to TRBJ2-3, with a tentative D call TRBD2 (6 bases). Germline CDR1 is SGHNT and CDR2 is YYREEE (reference sequence). The germline V and J ends were trimmed by 2 bases and 2 bases, with 12 bases remaining between them. This CDR3 comprises 15 residues. The CDR3 loop is CASSLSLAFTDTQYF. For the CDR3, the DNA is TGTGCCAGCAGCTTATCCCTAGCGTTCACAGATACGCAGTATTTT.

The rearrangement joins TRBV5-1 to TRBJ1-2; the D is unclear. The germline V gene encodes CDR1 SGHRS and CDR2 YFSETQ. This CDR3 has 13 amino acids. Trimming pared 6 bases from V and 9 bases from J, leaving 18 bases between. CDR3 region: CASTSDPDGSYTF. In nucleotides, the CDR3 is TGCGCCAGCACCTCCGACCCGGACGGGAGCTACACCTTC.

V and J are TRBV6-5 and TRBJ2-1; tentatively, D is TRBD2 (6 bases). V was cut by 7 bases and J by 3 bases, with 13 bases left in between. The germline gives CDR1 MNHEY, CDR2 SVGAGI. This CDR3 region has 14 residues. CDR3 in DNA: TGTGCCAGCACCCCCGGCGGGAACTACAATGAGCAGTTCTTC. Translated, it gives CASTPGGNYNEQFF.

The chain carries TRBV2 and TRBJ2-5; 10 nucleotides match TRBD2. The CDR3 has 16 residues. After removal of 10 bases from V and 5 bases from J, the junction contained 16 bases not matched to a gene. Germline V gene sequence: CDR1 SNHLY, CDR2 FYNNEI. The CDR3: CATGEEAGGGRETQYF. The DNA of the CDR3 is TGTGCCACCGGGGAGGAAGCGGGAGGGGGACGGGAGACCCAGTACTTC.

CDR3 amino acids: CAWRSSGDTQYF. The CDR3 DNA reads TGTGCCTGGAGGAGTTCTGGAGATACGCAGTATTTT. This chain joins TRBV30 and TRBJ2-3; no clear D gene. Germline CDR1 reads GTSNPN; CDR2 reads SVGIG (reference sequence). The germline V and J ends were trimmed by 3 bases and 5 bases, with 9 bases remaining between them. This CDR3 has 12 residues.

V is TRBV7-8 and J is TRBJ2-1; 7 bases map to TRBD1. This CDR3 is built from 15 residues. The V gene's germline CDR1 is SGHVS and CDR2 FQNEAQ. Trimming took 7 bases from V and 15 from J; bases not matched to a gene: 21. The CDR3 DNA is TGTGCCAGCACCTCCCTCCGGGACAGCTATATGGTACCGTTCTTC. It translates to CASTSLRDSYMVPFF.

DNA of the CDR3: TGCGCCAGCAGCCAAATTAAAGCGGGAGGGTGGGATACGCAGTATTTT. This codes for CASSQIKAGGWDTQYF. This sequence joins TRBV4-3 and TRBJ2-3, with 10 bases matching TRBD2. J was trimmed by 6 bases and V by 2 bases; bases with no gene match: 8. The CDR3 consists of 16 residues. The germline gives CDR1 LGHNA, CDR2 YSLEER.

The V gene is TRBV29-1, the J gene TRBJ1-1; D possibly corresponds to TRBD1 (6 bases). CDR1 is SQVTM, CDR2 ANQGSEA, per germline. The CDR3 is 13 amino acids. The V gene lost 7 bases and the J gene lost 3 bases, with 15 bases spanning the gap. In nucleotides, the CDR3 is TGCAGCGCCGGGGGCTACGAGGACACTGAAGCTTTCTTT. It codes for CSAGGYEDTEAFF. Complete variable domain (other parts from reference TRBV29-1 and TRBJ1-1): SAVISQKPSRDICQRGTSLTIQCQVDSQVTMMFWYRQQPGQSLTLIATANQGSEATYESGFVIDKFPISRPNLTFSTLTVSNMSPEDSSIYLCSAGGYEDTEAFFGQGTRLTVV.

About this clone itself: The sample holds other DNA sequences that translate to the same CDR3. This chain links TRBV9 with TRBJ2-5; a possible D gene is TRBD1 (7 bases). The CDR3 sequence is 15 residues long. The germline CDR1 and CDR2 sequences are SGDLS and YYNGEE. Trimming stripped 0 bases from V and 1 base from J, with 10 bases between. The CDR3 loop reads CASSVGQGGQETQYF. The DNA of the CDR3 is TGTGCCAGCAGCGTAGGGCAGGGGGGCCAAGAGACCCAGTACTTC.

This chain connects TRBV4-3 to TRBJ2-1, with 11 bases fitting TRBD2. V lost 0 bases, J lost 1 base, and 11 bases stayed unmatched. CDR3 length: 20 amino acids. In germline, CDR1 is LGHNA, CDR2 YSLEER. CDR3 amino acids: CASSQEGLAALTVSYNEQFF. CDR3 bases: TGCGCCAGCAGCCAAGAGGGACTAGCGGCCCTAACCGTATCCTACAATGAGCAGTTCTTC.

V is TRBV14 and J is TRBJ2-7; no clear D. Trimming removed 2 bases at V and 11 bases at J, with 16 bases between. Germline V gives CDR1 SGHDN, CDR2 FVKESK. This CDR3 is built from 13 residues. CDR3 sequence: CASSQSQASKKYF. CDR3 in DNA: TGTGCCAGCAGCCAATCACAAGCTTCGAAAAAGTACTTC.

The chain's CDR3 is CASTRDRVDEQYF. DNA for the CDR3: TGTGCCAGCACCCGGGACAGGGTCGACGAGCAGTACTTC. The chain carries TRBV2 and TRBJ2-7, with 9 positions matching TRBD1. This CDR3 comprises 13 residues. V was clipped by 7 bases and J by 5 bases; unmatched bases: 6. In germline, CDR1 is SNHLY, CDR2 FYNNEI.

V is TRBV27 and J is TRBJ2-3; 8 bases agree with TRBD2. V gave up 6 bases and J gave up 1 base; unmatched junction bases: 9. Germline assignment: CDR1 MNHEY and CDR2 SMNVEV (reference sequence). There are 16 residues in the CDR3. The CDR3 DNA sequence: TGTGCCAGCAGAGATAAAGCGGGAGTCGGCACAGATACGCAGTATTTT. The encoded protein is CASRDKAGVGTDTQYF.

The chain combines TRBV28 with TRBJ2-3, with TRBD1 identical over 12 bases. CDR1 is MDHEN, CDR2 SYDVKM, per germline. CDR3 size: 17 residues. With 5 bases clipped from V and 1 base from J, the junction kept 7 bases outside the gene matches. The CDR3 sequence is CASSAGQGATRTDTQYF. In DNA form, the CDR3 reads TGTGCCAGCAGTGCGGGACAGGGGGCGACCCGCACAGATACGCAGTATTTT.

The V gene is TRBV14, the J gene TRBJ1-2, with no clear D. Germline CDR1 reads SGHDN; CDR2 reads FVKESK. This CDR3 is 16 amino acids long. With 1 base removed from V and 4 bases from J, the gap between germline ends came to 16 bases. CDR3 amino acids: CASSQGGASFSYGYTF. The CDR3, as DNA: TGTGCCAGCAGCCAAGGGGGAGCCAGTTTCAGCTATGGCTACACCTTC.

The rearrangement joins TRBV7-2 to TRBJ1-1, with TRBD1 as a possible D gene (5 bases). Germline V gives CDR1 SGHTA, CDR2 FQGNSA. The CDR3 spans 13 residues. V was pared by 5 bases and J by 7 bases, with 14 bases between. CDR3 amino acids: CASSLIRDGEAFF. Written as DNA, the CDR3 is TGTGCCAGCAGCCTAATAAGGGACGGTGAAGCTTTCTTT.

This clone was seen more than once but under ten times. The gene calls are TRBV6-4 and TRBJ1-5; D is undetermined. CDR1 MRHNA and CDR2 SNTAGT come from the germline V gene. With 9 bases removed from V and 4 bases from J, the gap between germline ends came to 7 bases. The CDR3 sequence is 11 residues long. CDR3 DNA: TGTGCCAGAGGCGTAAATCAGCCCCAGCATTTT. Protein sequence: CARGVNQPQHF.

The J gene is TRBJ2-1, the V gene TRBV5-1; possibly TRBD2 for D (5 bases). The CDR3 runs 13 residues. Looked up from germline, CDR1 is SGHRS and CDR2 is YFSETQ. Deletions cut 4 bases from V and 9 bases from J, with 14 bases between. The CDR3 sequence: CASSVTVGSEQFF. The DNA for the CDR3 is TGCGCCAGCAGCGTCACGGTGGGGAGTGAGCAGTTCTTC.

The chain carries TRBV4-1 and TRBJ2-3, with 7 nucleotides matching TRBD2. Germline V gene data show CDR1 as MGHRA and CDR2 as YSYEKL. The CDR3 contains 16 residues. J was trimmed by 0 bases and V by 1 base; bases with no gene match: 4. The CDR3 DNA reads as TGCGCCAGCAGCCAAGTCGGGACTACAAGCACAGATACGCAGTATTTT. Translated: CASSQVGTTSTDTQYF.

This clone appeared once. The same CDR3 is also encoded by other DNA sequences in this sample. The V gene is TRBV5-4, the J gene TRBJ2-7, with D tentatively TRBD2 (5 bases). The germline V gene has CDR1 SGHNT and CDR2 YYREEE (reference sequence). Trimming shortened V by 3 bases and J by 5 bases, and 9 bases separated the two germline ends. The CDR3 loop spans 12 amino acids. This chain's CDR3 is CASSSPSNEQYF. CDR3 DNA: TGTGCCAGCAGCTCGCCTAGCAACGAGCAGTACTTC.

V usage is TRBV7-3 and J usage is TRBJ2-7, with TRBD2 matching over 7 bases. The V gene's germline CDR1 is SGHTA and CDR2 FQGTGA. This CDR3 region has 11 residues. The V segment lost 11 bases and the J segment 5 bases; nucleotides outside the gene matches: 6. The CDR3 DNA sequence: TGTGCCGGGAGGGGTGATCACGAGCAGTACTTC. Its translation is CAGRGDHEQYF.

The genes are TRBV7-2 and TRBJ2-3, with unresolved D. V lost 3 bases and J 0 bases, leaving 10 bases between the germline ends. The CDR3 length is 15 residues. From germline, CDR1 is SGHTA and CDR2 FQGNSA. The CDR3 DNA reads TGTGCCAGCAGCTTCTGGGGTAGTAGCACAGATACGCAGTATTTT. Translated, it gives CASSFWGSSTDTQYF.

The chain carries TRBV5-1 and TRBJ2-7; the D is unclear. Per the germline V gene, CDR1 is SGHRS and CDR2 is YFSETQ. Trimming removed 2 bases from V and 3 bases from J, with 9 bases in between. The CDR3 runs 13 residues. CDR3 in DNA: TGCGCCAGCAGCTTTTTACCCGGCTACGAGCAGTACTTC. Translated: CASSFLPGYEQYF.

The rearrangement uses TRBV11-2 and TRBJ2-2; 13 positions agree with TRBD2. J was trimmed by 1 base and V by 6 bases; bases with no gene match: 11. This CDR3 has 19 residues. Germline V gene data show CDR1 as SGHAT and CDR2 as FQNNGV. The CDR3 is CASRLRTSGRWGNTGELFF. DNA of the CDR3: TGTGCCAGCAGACTTAGGACTAGCGGGAGATGGGGGAACACCGGGGAGCTGTTTTTT.

This chain connects TRBV6-1 to TRBJ2-5, with 7 nucleotides matching TRBD1. The J segment lost 5 bases and the V segment lost 4 bases, leaving 10 bases of the junction unmatched. In germline, CDR1 is MNHNS, CDR2 SASEGT. This CDR3 region has 15 residues. CDR3 loop: CASSGRTGWTETQYF. Here the CDR3 DNA reads TGTGCCAGCAGTGGAAGGACAGGTTGGACGGAGACCCAGTACTTC.